These 27 T cell receptor beta chains were sequenced from one sample in a study of blood T cells in healthy people across ages. The second PCR ran about 6 to 12 cycles with a sample-barcoded 5' primer and J-beta primers. TCRdb reprocessed the 5' RACE reads via MiXCR and lists one record per CDR3 protein. The sample has 1.5 million to 2 million distinct CDR3 sequences, roughly 32% seen once. The sample was blood. Receptor source: a woman in her 30s in good health.

This clonotype was seen once. The chain carries TRBV28 and TRBJ1-5, with 9 bases that match TRBD1. This CDR3 comprises 17 residues. The germline gives CDR1 MDHEN, CDR2 SYDVKM. The V and J ends lost 4 bases and 6 bases, in that order; junction bases with no gene match: 13. The CDR3: CASSSSRWDRVGQPQHF. CDR3 DNA sequence: TGTGCCAGCAGTTCCTCACGATGGGACAGGGTTGGTCAGCCCCAGCATTTT.

About this clonotype: At one of its ends the junction is not consistent with the germline gene, which may arise from a read error. The V gene is TRBV6-6, the J gene TRBJ2-5, with 8 nucleotides matching TRBD2. Germline CDR1 reads MNHNY; CDR2 reads SVGAGI (reference sequence). The CDR3 is made up of 16 amino acids. For the CDR3, the DNA is TGTGCCAGCAGTACGGGAGGGGGGCCCTCACAAGAGACCCGGTACTTC. This translates into CASSTGGGPSQETRYF.

At least ten counts were recorded for this clonotype. The chain recombines TRBV10-2 with TRBJ1-1; D remains unclear. Germline CDR1 reads WSHSY; CDR2 reads SAAADI. The CDR3 is 13 amino acids. V shed 6 bases and J shed 3 bases, with 11 bases lying between them. The CDR3 region is CASSVPKDTEAFF. The CDR3 coding sequence is TGCGCCAGCAGCGTCCCTAAGGACACTGAAGCTTTCTTT.

Worth noting for this clonotype: One end of the junction is discordant with germline, which a read error may explain. This sequence joins TRBV18 and TRBJ2-3; 14 nucleotides line up with TRBD2. Germline CDR1 and CDR2: KGHSH and LQKENI. The CDR3 is 17 residues long. This CDR3 reads CTSPPGLAGGSTDTQYF. In nucleotides, the CDR3 is TGTACCAGCCCACCCGGACTAGCGGGGGGTAGCACAGATACGCAGTATTTT.

In this sample, this clonotype turned up a few times. This chain joins TRBV14 and TRBJ2-7; D tentatively reads TRBD1 or TRBD2 (6 bases each). Looked up from germline, CDR1 is SGHDN and CDR2 is FVKESK. Trimming shortened V by 5 bases and J by 3 bases, and 14 bases separated the two germline ends. CDR3 length equals 14 residues. The chain's CDR3 is CASSTTGGLYEQYF. The CDR3 DNA reads TGTGCCAGCAGCACTACCGGGGGCCTCTACGAGCAGTACTTC.

The V gene is TRBV2, the J gene TRBJ1-2; D not certain. The CDR3 covers 13 residues. Germline V gene lookup returns CDR1 SNHLY and CDR2 FYNNEI. V was trimmed by 3 bases and J by 4 bases, leaving 9 bases between them. The CDR3: CASSDRPIYGYTF. The CDR3 coding sequence is TGTGCCAGCAGTGACCGGCCAATCTATGGCTACACCTTC.

This clonotype came up a few times. This CDR3 is CASSGPTSSQETQYF. The CDR3 DNA is TGTGCCAGCAGCGGACCAACTAGCAGCCAAGAGACCCAGTACTTC. The rearrangement uses TRBV9 and TRBJ2-5; D is possibly TRBD2 (6 bases). This CDR3 has 15 amino acids. Trimming removed 3 bases from V and 1 base from J, with 13 bases in between. Germline V gene data show CDR1 as SGDLS and CDR2 as YYNGEE. Variable domain in full (rest from reference TRBV9 and TRBJ2-5): DSGVTQTPKHLITATGQRVTLRCSPRSGDLSVYWYQQSLDQGLQFLIQYYNGEERAKGNILERFSAQQFPDLHSELNLSSLELGDSALYFCASSGPTSSQETQYFGPGTRLLVL.

The chain links TRBV11-2 to TRBJ2-4; D is uncertain. The CDR3 spans 19 residues. Germline V gives CDR1 SGHAT, CDR2 FQNNGV. V was trimmed by 6 bases and J by 3 bases, leaving 27 bases between them. The CDR3 bases are TGTGCCAGCAGTTCTACATTGCTGTCGGCAGCCCAGGACAAAAACATTCAGTACTTC. As protein: CASSSTLLSAAQDKNIQYF.

The sample holds a few counts of this clonotype. The V and J genes are TRBV7-3 and TRBJ2-3; TRBD2 matches 9 bases. The ends lost 2 bases at V and 2 bases at J; junction bases unmatched: 5. The CDR3 runs to 16 residues. CDR1 SGHTA and CDR2 FQGTGA come from the germline V gene. CDR3 sequence reads: CASSLLAGAYTDTQYF. CDR3 bases: TGTGCCAGCAGCTTATTAGCGGGGGCATACACAGATACGCAGTATTTT.

The chain has TRBV20-1 and TRBJ1-2; TRBD1 might be the D (5 bases). Germline CDR1 DFQATT, CDR2 SNEGSKA (reference sequence). The CDR3 consists of 13 residues. Trimming removed 4 bases from V and 1 base from J, with 10 bases in between. The CDR3 sequence: CSATRVNNYGYTF. The DNA for the CDR3 is TGCAGTGCTACCAGGGTGAATAACTATGGCTACACCTTC.

The V call is TRBV4-1, the J call TRBJ2-2, with unresolved D. There are 13 residues in the CDR3. CDR1 and CDR2 from the germline V gene are MGHRA and YSYEKL. V was cut by 3 bases and J by 7 bases, with 9 bases left in between. Here the CDR3 reads CASSHQSVGELFF. The DNA of the CDR3 is TGCGCCAGCAGCCACCAGTCTGTCGGGGAGCTGTTTTTT.

In this sample, this clonotype turned up many times. One junction end does not reproduce the germline sequence, and a read error may be involved. The genes are TRBV5-1 and TRBJ2-3, with TRBD1 identical over 9 bases. This CDR3 region has 15 residues. Germline-derived CDR1 and CDR2 are SGHRS and YFSETQ. The CDR3 spells CASSTGQGPTDTQYF. The CDR3 bases are TGTGCCAGCAGCACGGGACAGGGCCCCACAGATACGCAGTATTTT.

This chain links TRBV30 with TRBJ1-5; D uncertain. Germline V CDR1 and CDR2: GTSNPN, SVGIG (reference sequence). The ends were cut back, 4 bases at V and 0 bases at J, with 7 bases in the middle. The CDR3 runs 13 residues. The CDR3 loop reads CAWTSGSNQPQHF. The CDR3 DNA is TGTGCCTGGACCTCGGGTAGCAATCAGCCCCAGCATTTT.

This clonotype has just a few counts. This chain uses TRBV5-5 with TRBJ2-1; 8 bases line up with TRBD1. Per the germline V gene, CDR1 is SGHKS and CDR2 is YYEKEE (reference sequence). The CDR3 has 16 amino acids. Trimming removed 4 bases from V and 9 bases from J; junction bases left unmatched: 15. The CDR3 is CASSINPGQAHVEQFF. CDR3 bases: TGTGCCAGCAGCATCAATCCGGGACAGGCCCACGTTGAGCAGTTCTTC.

The gene calls are TRBV6-1 and TRBJ1-5, with 8 bases fitting TRBD1. The CDR3 contains 13 residues. CDR1 and CDR2 (germline): MNHNS, SASEGT. The CDR3 loop reads CASQGEANQPQHF. CDR3 DNA: TGTGCTTCACAGGGGGAGGCCAATCAGCCCCAGCATTTT.

In the case of this clonotype: One end of the junction varies from germline; a read error may be responsible. The chain employs TRBV12-5 and TRBJ2-3; tentatively, D is TRBD1 (5 bases). Germline lookup yields CDR1 LGHNT and CDR2 FRNRAP. CDR3 length: 12 amino acids. The CDR3 DNA reads TGTGTTAGTGGCAGGGACACAGATACGCAGTATTTT. Protein product: CVSGRDTDTQYF.

The CDR3 here is CASLGLIDTGELFF. As DNA, the CDR3 is TGTGCCAGCTTGGGACTAATTGACACCGGGGAGCTGTTTTTT. V and J are TRBV12-3 or TRBV12-4 and TRBJ2-2; TRBD2 agrees at 7 bases. V was clipped by 8 bases and J by 3 bases; unmatched bases: 6. The CDR3 has 14 residues.

The sample holds a few counts of this clonotype. The chain has TRBV20-1 and TRBJ2-5; 9 nucleotides line up with TRBD1. Germline V lookup: CDR1 DFQATT, CDR2 SNEGSKA (reference sequence). The V segment lost 3 bases and the J segment 1 base; nucleotides outside the gene matches: 6. This CDR3 contains 15 residues. CDR3 sequence: CSARSGQGTQETQYF. As DNA, the CDR3 is TGCAGTGCTAGGTCCGGACAGGGGACCCAAGAGACCCAGTACTTC.

Only a few counts were recorded for this clonotype. The genes are TRBV7-9 and TRBJ2-1; TRBD1 or TRBD2 may be the D gene (6 bases each). The V and J ends lost 3 bases and 8 bases respectively, with 17 bases between them. CDR1 and CDR2 from the germline V gene are SEHNR and FQNEAQ (reference sequence). CDR3 length: 15 residues. The CDR3 sequence: CASSFGPGAFDEQFF. CDR3 coding DNA: TGTGCCAGCAGCTTTGGACCGGGGGCTTTCGATGAGCAGTTCTTC.

This CDR3 reads CASSRLPGQGGMNTEAFF. The CDR3 nucleotides are TGTGCCAGCAGCCGGTTACCGGGACAGGGGGGAATGAACACTGAAGCTTTCTTT. V is TRBV3-1 and J is TRBJ1-1; 11 nucleotides agree with TRBD1. The V and J ends lost 4 bases and 0 bases, in that order; junction bases with no gene match: 10. The CDR3 is 18 amino acids. The V gene's germline CDR1 is LGHDT and CDR2 YNNKEL (reference sequence).

The V gene is TRBV6-6, the J gene TRBJ1-1; a weak D match, TRBD1 (6 bases). The CDR3 consists of 14 residues. Germline lookup yields CDR1 MNHNY and CDR2 SVGAGI (reference sequence). Trimming pared 0 bases from V and 6 bases from J, leaving 11 bases between. The CDR3 DNA reads TGTGCCAGCAGTTACTCGACGGGGGGCCCTGAAGCTTTCTTT. Translated, it gives CASSYSTGGPEAFF.

Concerning this clonotype: One junction end does not reproduce the germline sequence, and a read error may be involved. CDR3 sequence reads: CASREGPTGNYGYTF. CDR3 DNA sequence: TGTGCCAGCAGGGAAGGCCCCACCGGAAACTATGGCTACACCTTC. The rearrangement uses TRBV6-1 and TRBJ1-2; D gene uncertain. This CDR3 has 15 residues. Germline V gives CDR1 MNHNS, CDR2 SASEGT.

The gene calls are TRBV10-3 and TRBJ1-4, with D unclear. V lost 5 bases and J 8 bases, leaving 9 bases between the germline ends. This CDR3 is built from 12 residues. Germline CDR1 is ENHRY and CDR2 is SYGVKD. The CDR3 here is CAISPDGEKLFF. CDR3 bases: TGTGCCATCAGTCCGGATGGGGAAAAACTGTTTTTT.

This clonotype has just a few counts. CDR3 protein: CASSEAEYQSRDRSSYEQYF. In DNA form, the CDR3 reads TGTGCCAGCAGCGAAGCCGAGTATCAGTCCCGGGACAGGAGCTCCTACGAGCAGTACTTC. The V and J genes are TRBV21-1 and TRBJ2-7; the table assigns TRBD2, which was not confirmed against the DNA. TRBV21-1 has pseudogene status. The CDR3 has 20 residues.

This clonotype was picked up a small number of times. The CDR3 spells CASSLGASHGYTF. CDR3 DNA: TGTGCCAGCAGTTTGGGAGCTTCGCATGGCTACACCTTC. This chain connects TRBV27 to TRBJ1-2; D is undetermined. V dropped 3 bases and J dropped 6 bases, with 11 bases sitting between them. The germline CDR1 and CDR2 sequences are MNHEY and SMNVEV (reference sequence). This CDR3 comprises 13 residues.

This rearrangement joins TRBV20-1 to TRBJ2-7, with 9 positions matching TRBD2. The CDR3 has 13 amino acids. The ends lost 6 bases at V and 3 bases at J; junction bases unmatched: 6. CDR1 and CDR2 from the germline V gene are DFQATT and SNEGSKA (reference sequence). This chain's CDR3 is CSASSGGRYEQYF. The CDR3 coding sequence is TGCAGTGCGTCCAGCGGGGGGCGCTACGAGCAGTACTTC.

This clonotype was observed a handful of times. The rearrangement links TRBV28 to TRBJ2-5; 12 bases are a match to TRBD2. After removal of 2 bases from V and 4 bases from J, the junction contained 8 bases not matched to a gene. The CDR3 is made up of 17 amino acids. The germline gives CDR1 MDHEN, CDR2 SYDVKM. The CDR3 here is CASSLGQASGRAETQYF. The CDR3 coding sequence is TGTGCCAGCAGTTTAGGGCAGGCTAGCGGGAGGGCAGAGACCCAGTACTTC.